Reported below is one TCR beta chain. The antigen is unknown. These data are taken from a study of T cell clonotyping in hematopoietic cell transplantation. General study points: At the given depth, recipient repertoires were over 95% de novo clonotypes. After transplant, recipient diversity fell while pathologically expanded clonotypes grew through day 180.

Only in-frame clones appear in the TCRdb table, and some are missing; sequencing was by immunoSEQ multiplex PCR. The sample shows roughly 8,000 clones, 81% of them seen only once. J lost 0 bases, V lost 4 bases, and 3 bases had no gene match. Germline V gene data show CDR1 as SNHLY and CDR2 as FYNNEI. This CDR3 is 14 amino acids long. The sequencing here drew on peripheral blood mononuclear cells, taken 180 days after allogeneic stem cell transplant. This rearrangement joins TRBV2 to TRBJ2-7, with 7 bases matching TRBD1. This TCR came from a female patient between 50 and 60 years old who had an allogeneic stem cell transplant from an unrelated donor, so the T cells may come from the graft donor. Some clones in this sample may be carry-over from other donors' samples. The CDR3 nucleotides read TGTGCCAGCAGTGCCGGGACAGACTCCTACGAGCAGTACTTC. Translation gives CASSAGTDSYEQYF. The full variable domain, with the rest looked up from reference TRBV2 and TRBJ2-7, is EPEVTQTPSHQVTQMGQEVILRCVPISNHLYFYWYRQILGQKVEFLVSFYNNEISEKSEIFDDQFSVERPDGSNFTLKIRSTKLEDSAMYFCASSAGTDSYEQYFGPGTRLTVT.